This T cell receptor (beta chain) was captured in a study of T cells in localized non-small cell lung cancer. Study results and caveats: Turning up in adjacent lung were a median approximately 60 of the top 100 tumor clones. Uninvolved nearby lung showed the greatest T cell clonality, exceeding that found in tumor.

CDR1 and CDR2 (germline): SGHVS, FNYEAQ. CDR3 length: 15 residues. The V end was cut by 5 bases, the J end by 2 bases, with 15 bases between. As for this clone: Its antigen is undetermined.

Produced via immunoSEQ multiplex PCR; TCRdb's table is partial and in-frame only. The table lists about 39,000 clones, around 79% of them singletons. The TCR comes from a woman aged 35 to 70 with stage II squamous cell lung carcinoma. The chain recombines TRBV7-6 with TRBJ1-1, with D possibly TRBD1 on 6 matching bases. Here the sequenced sample was PBMCs, taken before any cancer treatment. This CDR3 reads CASSALQGPNTEAFF. The DNA for the CDR3 is TGTGCCAGCAGCGCCTTACAGGGACCCAACACTGAAGCTTTCTTT.